This T cell receptor (beta chain) is drawn from a study of shared clonotypes between healthy human individuals. Samples underwent the assay at deep level. Clones were read by immunoSEQ multiplex PCR, and TCRdb kept only the in-frame ones, dropping some. The sample shows roughly 490,000 clones, 79% of them seen only once. Per the germline V gene, CDR1 is SNHLY and CDR2 is FYNNEI. The CDR3 is 13 amino acids. Trimming removed 11 bases from V and 0 bases from J, with 14 bases in between. This rearrangement joins TRBV2 to TRBJ2-7; a possible D gene is TRBD1 (6 bases). This receptor was identified in a middle-aged woman in good health. Some clones in this sample may be carry-over from other donors' samples. Sequencing used PBMCs. The DNA for the CDR3 is TGTGCCTTTCGGACAGTGAGCTCCTACGAGCAGTACTTC. It yields the protein CAFRTVSSYEQYF.